This is a list of T cell receptor beta chains from one sample in a study of cytotoxic CD8 clonotypes in ibrutinib-treated CLL. Profiling relied on immunoSEQ multiplex PCR, and the TCRdb table lists in-frame clones only, not all of them. The table includes roughly 170,000 clones, less than 85% detected once. The sequencing used PBMCs, collected after 24 months of ibrutinib treatment. The source of these receptors is a human donor with chronic lymphocytic leukemia. Both conserved end residues are part of each CDR3. The D gene is left open where the match is weak. Where a row states a size, it is once, few, many or the class of an expanded clone; other rows omit it.

>TRBV18|TRBD2|.|TRBJ2-1
TGTGCCAGCTCACCACGGCTAGCGGGAGGGGCGAGCTCCTACAATGAGCAGTTCTTC
CASSPRLAGGASSYNEQFF
>TRBV7-9|.|once|TRBJ1-2
TGTGCCAGCAGCCCCTTAAACTATGGCTACACCTTC
CASSPLNYGYTF
>TRBV7-2|.|.|TRBJ1-1
TGTGCCAGCAGCGTCGGGAGGACTGAAGCTTTCTTT
CASSVGRTEAFF
>TRBV9|.|.|TRBJ2-1
TGTGCCAGCAGCGCTGGGGGGCGTACGAACAATGAGCAGTTCTTC
CASSAGGRTNNEQFF
>TRBV11-1|TRBD1|.|TRBJ1-4
TGTGCCAGCAGCTCACGGACAGGGGTTAATGAAAAACTGTTTTTT
CASSSRTGVNEKLFF
>TRBV18|TRBD1|.|TRBJ2-1
TGTGCCAGCTCACGGGACAGGTCTGTCAATGAGCAGTTCTTC
CASSRDRSVNEQFF
>TRBV19|.|.|TRBJ1-5
TGTGCCAGTAGATCACGAGCCTTTTATAGCAATCAGCCCCAGCATTTT
CASRSRAFYSNQPQHF
>TRBV19|.|.|TRBJ2-2
TGTGCCAGTAGTTTAGGGGAGTGGAACACCGGGGAGCTGTTTTTT
CASSLGEWNTGELFF
>TRBV2|.|.|TRBJ2-7
TGTGCCAGCAGTGAACGGTCCTACGAGCAGTACTTC
CASSERSYEQYF
>TRBV29-1|.|once|TRBJ2-3
TGCAGCGCCTCGGCCATCACCCCTCCGCAGTATTTT
CSASAITPPQYF
>TRBV10-3|TRBD1|.|TRBJ2-7
TGTGCCATCAGTTTTACAGGGGGAGCATCCTACGAGCAGTACTTC
CAISFTGGASYEQYF
>TRBV30|.|.|TRBJ1-3
TGTGCCTGGAGTGAGGGCCGGGGCGCACCCTCGGCAGGAAACACCATATATTTT
CAWSEGRGAPSAGNTIYF
>TRBV5-1|.|.|TRBJ1-1
TGCGCCAGCAGCCTGACAGGCATGAACACTGAAGCTTTCTTT
CASSLTGMNTEAFF
>TRBV19|TRBD1|.|TRBJ2-7
TGTGCCAGTAGTATGTATGGACAGGACTTTACCTACGAGCAGTACTTC
CASSMYGQDFTYEQYF
>TRBV4-3|.|.|TRBJ1-5
TGCGCCAGCAGCCAAGACAACGGAGGCAGATACTCCCTGCATTTT
CASSQDNGGRYSLHF
>TRBV27|.|.|TRBJ2-3
TGTGCCAGCAGGGTGGGGCGCGGGGAGACAGATACGCAGTATTTT
CASRVGRGETDTQYF
>TRBV11-3|.|.|TRBJ2-6
TGTGCCAGCAGCTCGGAGGGGGCTGGGGCCAACGTCCTGACTTTC
CASSSEGAGANVLTF
>TRBV13|TRBD1|.|TRBJ1-5
TGTGCCAGCAGCGTAGGGACAGGGACCCGGCCCCAGCATTTT
CASSVGTGTRPQHF
>TRBV5-4|.|.|TRBJ2-1
TGTGCCAGCAGCTTGGACAGGGCGAATGAGCAGTTCTTC
CASSLDRANEQFF
>TRBV15|.|.|TRBJ2-5
TGTGCCACCAGCAGAGTACCGGGAGTCCCAGAGACCCAGTACTTC
CATSRVPGVPETQYF
>TRBV14|TRBD1|.|TRBJ1-2
TGTGCCAGCAGCCGAGGAGGGACAGGCCAGCTCTATGGCTACACCTTC
CASSRGGTGQLYGYTF
>TRBV4-1|.|.|TRBJ2-6
TGCGCCAGCAGCCAAGATTTGGGCAGGTCCTCTGGGGCCAACGTCCTGACTTTC
CASSQDLGRSSGANVLTF
>TRBV28|TRBD2|.|TRBJ2-1
TGTGCCAGCAGTCAGCTAGCGGGAAAGTTCTACAATGAGCAGTTCTTC
CASSQLAGKFYNEQFF
>TRBV7-3|.|.|TRBJ2-6
TGTGCCAGCAGCCCCACATTGAACTCTGGGGCCAACGTCCTGACTTTC
CASSPTLNSGANVLTF
>TRBV29-1|TRBD1|.|TRBJ2-5
TGCAGCGTCAGCAGGGGGTACGAGACCCAGTACTTC
CSVSRGYETQYF
>TRBV5-1|TRBD1|few|TRBJ2-7
TGCGCCAGCAGCTGGGGACAGTCGAGCTCCTACGAGCAGTACTTC
CASSWGQSSSYEQYF
>TRBV19|.|few|TRBJ1-2
TGTGCCAGTAGTATAGCCGCGGGCTACACCTTC
CASSIAAGYTF
>TRBV9|.|once|TRBJ2-5
TGTGCCAGCAGCGTAACTACTGCATCGGGGGAGACCCAGTACTTC
CASSVTTASGETQYF
>TRBV10-2|.|.|TRBJ1-6
TGCGCCAGCAAGGAGGGCTTTTCACCCCTCCACTTT
CASKEGFSPLHF
>TRBV27|TRBD2|.|TRBJ2-7
TGTGCCAGCAGTGGGACTAGCGGGAGAGGAGAGCAGTACTTC
CASSGTSGRGEQYF
>TRBV27|TRBD1|.|TRBJ1-6
TGTGCCAGCAGCCCTCTCCCAGGGGGATCTACCATGCCACCCCTCCACTTT
CASSPLPGGSTMPPLHF
>TRBV19|.|.|TRBJ1-4
TGTGCCAGTCAAAAGGGGTCGGTGTCTAATGAAAAACTGTTTTTT
CASQKGSVSNEKLFF
>TRBV5-1|.|.|TRBJ2-1
TGCGCCAGCAGCTTGCAGGGAGGTGAGCAGTTCTTC
CASSLQGGEQFF
>TRBV10-1|TRBD2|.|TRBJ2-1
TGCGCCGGACGCCTCCTAGCGGGAGAAGGCGGTGAGCAGTTCTTC
CAGRLLAGEGGEQFF
>TRBV7-9|.|.|TRBJ1-5
TGTGCCAACAGCTTAAATCAGGCGATCGATAGCAATCAGCCCCAGCATTTT
CANSLNQAIDSNQPQHF
>TRBV28|.|once|TRBJ2-4
TGTGCCAGCAGGGACAGCGGGTTAGGTCAGTACTTC
CASRDSGLGQYF
>TRBV9|TRBD2|.|TRBJ2-3
TGTGCCAGCAGCTCAAGGACTAGCCCTTCGTCAGATACGCAGTATTTT
CASSSRTSPSSDTQYF
>TRBV6-5|TRBD1|.|TRBJ2-1
TGTGCCAGCAGTAGGGACAGGGGATACAATGAGCAGTTCTTC
CASSRDRGYNEQFF
>TRBV7-2|.|.|TRBJ1-1
TGTGCCAGCAGCCCCAGGGCAGTTAGTTTTGAAGCTTTCTTT
CASSPRAVSFEAFF
>TRBV7-2|TRBD2|.|TRBJ2-3
TGTGCCAGCAGCCCGGGCCGCGGGGGGCAAGATACGCAGTATTTT
CASSPGRGGQDTQYF
>TRBV30|.|.|TRBJ1-4
TGTGCCTGGAGTATACAGGGTGGGGAAAAACTGTTTTTT
CAWSIQGGEKLFF
>TRBV7-2|.|.|TRBJ1-1
TGTGCCAGCAGCCCTGGGGGGCGGCGGCTGAACACTGAAGCTTTCTTT
CASSPGGRRLNTEAFF
>TRBV2|TRBD1|.|TRBJ1-2
TGTGCCAGCACAAAACAGGGGTTAAGCTATGGCTACACCTTC
CASTKQGLSYGYTF
>TRBV5-1|.|.|TRBJ2-6
TGCGCCAGCAGCCCGTTCGGCTCGACCGGGATGGCGGGGGCCAACGTCCTGACTTTC
CASSPFGSTGMAGANVLTF
>TRBV19|.|.|TRBJ2-3
TGTGCCAGTAGTATACTTGGACCCCTCGGGAGTGGCACAGATACGCAGTATTTT
CASSILGPLGSGTDTQYF
>TRBV18|.|.|TRBJ1-1
TGTGCCAGCTCACCAACAGGGATGAACACTGAAGCTTTCTTT
CASSPTGMNTEAFF
>TRBV7-2|.|.|TRBJ2-6
TGTGCCAGCAGCTTAGGTGGTTCCGGGGCCAACGTCCTGACTTTC
CASSLGGSGANVLTF
>TRBV18|.|.|TRBJ1-1
TGTGCCAGCTCACCCGGGCGGGGCACGAACACTGAAGCTTTCTTT
CASSPGRGTNTEAFF
>TRBV5-1|.|.|TRBJ1-4
TGCGCCAGCAGCCCTAGGGGCGGGGGATCTGGTGAAAAACTGTTTTTT
CASSPRGGGSGEKLFF
>TRBV7-3|TRBD1|.|TRBJ1-2
TGTGCCAGCGCTCGGACAGGGGTATTATATGGCTACACCTTC
CASARTGVLYGYTF
>TRBV2|.|.|TRBJ2-5
TGTGCCAGTTGCGGGAATCAAGAGACCCAGTACTTC
CASCGNQETQYF
>TRBV15|.|.|TRBJ1-5
TGTGCCACCAGCAGGAACATAGGGGGAGGTGGCAATCAGCCCCAGCATTTT
CATSRNIGGGGNQPQHF
>TRBV5-1|.|.|TRBJ2-2
TGCGCCAGCAGCAGAAACCCCCTCTTAGCGAACACCGGGGAGCTGTTTTTT
CASSRNPLLANTGELFF
>TRBV7-2|.|.|TRBJ1-1
TGTGCCAGCAGAGCCGGCGTGATGAACACTGAAGCTTTCTTT
CASRAGVMNTEAFF
>TRBV28|TRBD1|.|TRBJ2-1
TGTGCCAGCGAGCGACAGGGGGCTCGAAATGAGCAGTTCTTC
CASERQGARNEQFF
>TRBV5-1|.|.|TRBJ2-7
TGCGCCAGCAGCTTGGGCGCACGGTACGAGCAGTACTTC
CASSLGARYEQYF
>TRBV28|TRBD1|few|TRBJ2-1
TGTGCCAGCAGTCCAGGGGGACCCGGTGAGCAGTTCTTC
CASSPGGPGEQFF
>TRBV7-9|.|.|TRBJ1-1
TGTGCCAGCAGCTTAAATAAGGGAAACACTGAAGCTTTCTTT
CASSLNKGNTEAFF
>TRBV18|TRBD1|.|TRBJ1-2
TGTGCCAGCTCTGGGCAGGGGGCAGTCTATGGCTACACCTTC
CASSGQGAVYGYTF